This entry is about one TCR beta chain. This specimen belongs to a study of blood T cell repertoires in COVID-19. Looking at the study overall: Sample material is recorded as cDNA or gDNA derived from T cells, B-cell-depleted T cells, or PBMCs.

Trimming took off 8 bases at V and 4 bases at J, with 11 bases between the two ends. The CDR3 is 13 residues long. Germline values: CDR1 MNHEY, CDR2 SMNVEV (reference sequence). Under the authors' procedure: Estimation of nucleated cell counts was performed using reference gene primer amplification. TCRdb's copy holds only in-frame clones and misses some; the assay was immunoSEQ multiplex PCR. That table supplies the V and J calls and clone size; D and trimming were determined from the DNA. The sample lists some 150,000 clones, about 82% occurring once. The chain uses TRBV27 and TRBJ1-4; D gene unclear. Sequencing used peripheral blood. The sequence was collected from a woman aged 40 to 50 with active or convalescent COVID-19. The CDR3 DNA sequence: TGTGCCAGCCGGGGTACGGGTAATGAAAAACTGTTTTTT. Encoded protein: CASRGTGNEKLFF.